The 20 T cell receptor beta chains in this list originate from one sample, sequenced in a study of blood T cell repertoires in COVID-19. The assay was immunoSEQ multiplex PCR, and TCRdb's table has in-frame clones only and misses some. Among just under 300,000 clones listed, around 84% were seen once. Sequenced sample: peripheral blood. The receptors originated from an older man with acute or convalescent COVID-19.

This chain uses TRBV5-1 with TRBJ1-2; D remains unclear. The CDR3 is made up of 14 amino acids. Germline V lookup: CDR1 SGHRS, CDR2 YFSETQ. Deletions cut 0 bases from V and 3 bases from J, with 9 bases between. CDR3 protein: CASSLGTIHYGYTF. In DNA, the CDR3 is TGCGCCAGCAGCTTGGGAACTATCCACTATGGCTACACCTTC.

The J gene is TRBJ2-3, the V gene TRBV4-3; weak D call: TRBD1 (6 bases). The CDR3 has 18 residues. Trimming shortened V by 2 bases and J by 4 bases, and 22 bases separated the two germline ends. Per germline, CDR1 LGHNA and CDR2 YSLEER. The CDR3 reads CASSQFTSGQAGPDTQYF. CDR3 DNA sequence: TGCGCCAGCAGCCAATTCACCTCGGGACAAGCCGGTCCAGATACGCAGTATTTT.

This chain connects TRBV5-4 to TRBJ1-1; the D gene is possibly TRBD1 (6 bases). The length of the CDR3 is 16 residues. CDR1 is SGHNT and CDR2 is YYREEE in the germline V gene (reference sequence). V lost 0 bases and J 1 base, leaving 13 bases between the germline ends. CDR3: CASSLGLGTTNTEAFF. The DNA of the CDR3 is TGTGCCAGCAGCTTGGGACTCGGGACAACGAACACTGAAGCTTTCTTT. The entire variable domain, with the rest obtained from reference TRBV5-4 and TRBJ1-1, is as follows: ETGVTQSPTHLIKTRGQQVTLRCSSQSGHNTVSWYQQALGQGPQFIFQYYREEENGRGNFPPRFSGLQFPNYSSELNVNALELDDSALYLCASSLGLGTTNTEAFFGQGTRLTVV.

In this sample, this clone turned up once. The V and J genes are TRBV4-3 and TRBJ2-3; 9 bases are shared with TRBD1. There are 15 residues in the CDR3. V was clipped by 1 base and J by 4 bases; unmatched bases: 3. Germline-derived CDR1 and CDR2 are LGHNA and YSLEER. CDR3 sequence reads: CASSQVQGASDTQYF. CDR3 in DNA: TGCGCCAGCAGCCAAGTACAGGGGGCGTCAGATACGCAGTATTTT.

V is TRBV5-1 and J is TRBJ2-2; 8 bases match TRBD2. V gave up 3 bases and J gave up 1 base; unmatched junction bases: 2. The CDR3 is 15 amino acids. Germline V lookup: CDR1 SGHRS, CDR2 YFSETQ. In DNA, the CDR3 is TGCGCCAGCAGCTCAAGCGGGGGGAACACCGGGGAGCTGTTTTTT. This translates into CASSSSGGNTGELFF.

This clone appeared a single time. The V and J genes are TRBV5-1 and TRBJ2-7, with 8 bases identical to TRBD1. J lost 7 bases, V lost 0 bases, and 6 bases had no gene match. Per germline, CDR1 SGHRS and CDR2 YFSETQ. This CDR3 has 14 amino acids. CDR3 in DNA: TGCGCCAGCAGCTTGGAGACAGGGGCGGGAGAGCAGTACTTC. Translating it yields CASSLETGAGEQYF.

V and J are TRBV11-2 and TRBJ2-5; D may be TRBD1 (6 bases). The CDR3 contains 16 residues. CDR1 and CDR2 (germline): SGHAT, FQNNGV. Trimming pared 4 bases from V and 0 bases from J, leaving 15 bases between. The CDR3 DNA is TGTGCCAGCAGCTCTCCGGACAGAGACTACCAAGAGACCCAGTACTTC. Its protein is CASSSPDRDYQETQYF.

The CDR3 is CASSQGTMNTEAFF. The CDR3, as DNA: TGTGCCAGCAGCCAGGGCACGATGAACACTGAAGCTTTCTTT. The gene calls are TRBV6-5 and TRBJ1-1, with a possible D match to TRBD1 (5 bases). The CDR3 extends over 14 amino acids. V dropped 6 bases and J dropped 0 bases, with 11 bases sitting between them. Germline V gene sequence: CDR1 MNHEY, CDR2 SVGAGI.

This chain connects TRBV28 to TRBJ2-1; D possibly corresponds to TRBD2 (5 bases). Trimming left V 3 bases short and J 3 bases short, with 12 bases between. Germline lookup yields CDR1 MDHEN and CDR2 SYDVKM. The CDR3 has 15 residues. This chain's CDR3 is CASSLGRGHYNEQFF. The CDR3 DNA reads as TGTGCCAGCAGTTTGGGTCGAGGGCACTACAATGAGCAGTTCTTC.

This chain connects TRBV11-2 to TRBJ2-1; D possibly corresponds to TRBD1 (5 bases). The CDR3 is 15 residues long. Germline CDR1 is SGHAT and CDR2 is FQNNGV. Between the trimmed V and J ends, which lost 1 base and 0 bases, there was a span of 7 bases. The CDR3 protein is CASSLGQGSYNEQFF. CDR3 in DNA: TGTGCCAGCAGCTTAGGCCAGGGCTCCTACAATGAGCAGTTCTTC.

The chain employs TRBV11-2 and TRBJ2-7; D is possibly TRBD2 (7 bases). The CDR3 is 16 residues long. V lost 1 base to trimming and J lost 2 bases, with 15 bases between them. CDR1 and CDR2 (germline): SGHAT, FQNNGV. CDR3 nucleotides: TGTGCCAGCAGCTTAGGGGGGGCGGCGGGGGCCTACGAGCAGTACTTC. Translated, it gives CASSLGGAAGAYEQYF.

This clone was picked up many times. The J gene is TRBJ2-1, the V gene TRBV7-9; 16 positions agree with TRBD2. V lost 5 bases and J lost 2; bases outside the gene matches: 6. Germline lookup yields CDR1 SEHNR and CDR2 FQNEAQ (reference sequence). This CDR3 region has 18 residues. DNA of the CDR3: TGTGCCAGCAGCCCGACCGGGACTAGCGGGGGGGCCTACAATGAGCAGTTCTTC. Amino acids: CASSPTGTSGGAYNEQFF.

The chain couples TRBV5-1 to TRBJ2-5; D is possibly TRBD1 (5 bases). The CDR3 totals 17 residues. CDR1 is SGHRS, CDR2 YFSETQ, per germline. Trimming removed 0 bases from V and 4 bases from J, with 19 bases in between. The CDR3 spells CASSLGFGGASSETQYF. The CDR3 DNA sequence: TGCGCCAGCAGCTTGGGTTTTGGTGGGGCTAGTTCAGAGACCCAGTACTTC. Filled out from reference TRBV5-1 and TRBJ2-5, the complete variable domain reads KAGVTQTPRYLIKTRGQQVTLSCSPISGHRSVSWYQQTPGQGLQFLFEYFSETQRNKGNFPGRFSGRQFSNSRSEMNVSTLELGDSALYLCASSLGFGGASSETQYFGPGTRLLVL.

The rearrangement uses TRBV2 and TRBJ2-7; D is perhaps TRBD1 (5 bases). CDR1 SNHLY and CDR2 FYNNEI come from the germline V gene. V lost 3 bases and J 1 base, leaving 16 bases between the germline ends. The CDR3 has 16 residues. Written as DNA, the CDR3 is TGTGCCAGCAGTGAGAGTGGGGCAGGTTGGTCCTACGAGCAGTACTTC. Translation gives CASSESGAGWSYEQYF.

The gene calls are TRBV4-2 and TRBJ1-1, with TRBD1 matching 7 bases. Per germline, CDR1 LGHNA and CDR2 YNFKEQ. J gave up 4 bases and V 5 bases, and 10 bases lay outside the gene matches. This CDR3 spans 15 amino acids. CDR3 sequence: CASSLRTGGTTEAFF. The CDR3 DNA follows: TGTGCCAGCAGCTTACGGACAGGTGGGACCACTGAAGCTTTCTTT.

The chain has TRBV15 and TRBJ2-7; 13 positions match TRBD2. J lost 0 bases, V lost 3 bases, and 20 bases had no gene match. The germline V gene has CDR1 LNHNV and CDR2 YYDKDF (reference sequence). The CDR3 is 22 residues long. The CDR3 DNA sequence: TGTGCCACCAGCAGTAAAGGGCAGTCCGGGACTAGCGGGATCCGGAGCTCCTACGAGCAGTACTTC. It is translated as CATSSKGQSGTSGIRSSYEQYF.

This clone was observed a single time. DNA for the CDR3: TGTGCCAGCAGTTTACTAGCGGCGGCCTCCACAGATACGCAGTATTTT. This gives the protein CASSLLAAASTDTQYF. V is TRBV27 and J is TRBJ2-3; the match to TRBD2 covers 7 bases. Unmatched junction bases numbered 7, after V lost 2 bases and J lost 2 bases. Germline-derived CDR1 and CDR2 are MNHEY and SMNVEV (reference sequence). CDR3 size: 16 residues.

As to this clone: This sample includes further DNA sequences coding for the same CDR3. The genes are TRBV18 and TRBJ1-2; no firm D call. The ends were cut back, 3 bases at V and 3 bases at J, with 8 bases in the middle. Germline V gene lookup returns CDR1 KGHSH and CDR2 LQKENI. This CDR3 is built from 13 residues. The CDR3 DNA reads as TGTGCCAGCTCACCTACAGTTGACTATGGCTACACCTTC. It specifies CASSPTVDYGYTF.

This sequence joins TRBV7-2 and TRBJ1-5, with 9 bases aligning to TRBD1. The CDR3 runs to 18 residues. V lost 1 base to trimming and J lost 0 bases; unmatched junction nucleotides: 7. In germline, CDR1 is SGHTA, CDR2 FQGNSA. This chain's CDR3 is CASSLVGTGRGSNQPQHF. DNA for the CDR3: TGTGCCAGCAGCTTAGTTGGGACAGGGCGTGGTAGCAATCAGCCCCAGCATTTT.

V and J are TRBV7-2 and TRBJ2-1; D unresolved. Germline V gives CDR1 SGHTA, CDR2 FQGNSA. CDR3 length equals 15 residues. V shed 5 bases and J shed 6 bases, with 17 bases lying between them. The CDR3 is CASSPPVLSVNEQFF. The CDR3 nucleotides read TGTGCCAGCAGCCCCCCCGTCCTCAGCGTCAATGAGCAGTTCTTC.